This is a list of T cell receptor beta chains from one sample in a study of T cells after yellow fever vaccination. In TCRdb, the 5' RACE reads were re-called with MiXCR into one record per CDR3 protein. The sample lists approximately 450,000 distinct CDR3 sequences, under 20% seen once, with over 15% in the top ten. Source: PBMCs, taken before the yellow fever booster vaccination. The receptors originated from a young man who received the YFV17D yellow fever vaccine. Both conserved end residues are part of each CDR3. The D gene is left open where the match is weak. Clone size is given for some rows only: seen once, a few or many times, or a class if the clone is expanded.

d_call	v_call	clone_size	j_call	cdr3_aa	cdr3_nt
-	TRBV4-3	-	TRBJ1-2	CASSPPGAENYGYTF	TGCGCCAGCAGTCCTCCCGGGGCGGAGAACTATGGCTACACCTTC
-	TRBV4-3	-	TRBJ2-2	CASSQDTGYRGGELFF	TGCGCCAGCAGCCAAGATACGGGTTACCGGGGCGGGGAGCTGTTTTTT
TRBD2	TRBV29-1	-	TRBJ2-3	CSVSRTSGGLDTQYF	TGCAGCGTTAGCCGGACTAGCGGGGGCCTTGATACGCAGTATTTT
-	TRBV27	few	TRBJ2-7	CASSFSGLRSYEQYF	TGTGCCAGCAGTTTCTCAGGGTTAAGATCCTACGAGCAGTACTTC
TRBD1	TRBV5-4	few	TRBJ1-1	CASRNSGTGGEAFF	TGTGCCAGCAGGAATTCCGGGACAGGGGGTGAAGCTTTCTTT
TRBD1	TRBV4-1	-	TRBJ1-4	CASSHGTGVTEKLFF	TGCGCCAGCAGCCACGGGACAGGGGTTACAGAAAAACTGTTTTTT
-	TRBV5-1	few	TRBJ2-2	CASSLQGRSGELFF	TGCGCCAGCAGCTTGCAGGGGCGGTCCGGGGAGCTGTTTTTT
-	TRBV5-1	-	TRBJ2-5	CASSLALLGTQYF	TGCGCCAGCAGCTTGGCCCTACTGGGGACCCAGTACTTC
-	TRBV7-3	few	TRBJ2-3	CASSLWESDTQYF	TGTGCCAGCAGCTTATGGGAATCAGATACGCAGTATTTT
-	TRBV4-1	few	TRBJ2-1	CASSLKAGIEQFF	TGCGCCAGCAGCCTCAAAGCAGGAATTGAGCAGTTCTTC
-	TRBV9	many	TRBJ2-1	CASSRRGGNEQFF	TGTGCCAGCAGTCGAAGGGGGGGCAATGAGCAGTTCTTC
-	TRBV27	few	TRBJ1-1	CASMRGTMNTEAFF	TGTGCCAGCATGAGGGGGACCATGAACACTGAAGCTTTCTTT
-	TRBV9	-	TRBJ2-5	CASSVGGTEQETQYF	TGTGCCAGCAGCGTAGGGGGGACTGAGCAAGAGACCCAGTACTTC
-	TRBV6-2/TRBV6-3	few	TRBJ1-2	CASSYSGGAANYGYTF	TGTGCCAGCAGTTACTCGGGAGGCGCAGCTAACTATGGCTACACCTTC
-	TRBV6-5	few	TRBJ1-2	CASSYDRNYGYTF	TGTGCCAGCAGTTACGACCGAAACTATGGCTACACCTTC
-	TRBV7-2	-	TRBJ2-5	CASSPPGGRETQYF	TGTGCCAGCAGCCCCCCGGGGGGCCGGGAGACCCAGTACTTC
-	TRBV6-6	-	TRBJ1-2	CASRSTDRYGYTF	TGTGCCAGCAGATCGACAGACCGCTATGGCTACACCTTC
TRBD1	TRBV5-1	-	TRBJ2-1	CASSPYGQGATGEQFF	TGCGCCAGCAGCCCATACGGACAGGGGGCAACAGGTGAGCAGTTCTTC
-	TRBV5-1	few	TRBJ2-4	CASSLPGATKNIQYF	TGCGCCAGCAGCTTGCCGGGGGCGACCAAAAACATTCAGTACTTC
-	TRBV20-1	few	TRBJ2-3	CSARDRSRQYF	TGCAGTGCTAGAGACCGAAGTCGGCAGTATTTT
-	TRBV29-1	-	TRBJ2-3	CSVIPTGTDTQYF	TGCAGCGTTATACCGACAGGCACAGATACGCAGTATTTT
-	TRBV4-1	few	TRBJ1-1	CASSQTGGVRAFF	TGCGCCAGCAGCCAAACTGGGGGGGTTCGAGCTTTCTTT
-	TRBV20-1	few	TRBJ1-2	CSARGTDNYGYTF	TGCAGTGCTAGAGGCACAGATAACTATGGCTACACCTTC
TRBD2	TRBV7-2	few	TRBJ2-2	CASSPTSGGIGGELFF	TGTGCCAGCAGCCCGACTAGCGGGGGGATCGGCGGGGAGCTGTTTTTT
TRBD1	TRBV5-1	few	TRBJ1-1	CASSSNRGLTEAFF	TGCGCCAGCAGCTCCAACAGGGGACTGACTGAAGCTTTCTTT
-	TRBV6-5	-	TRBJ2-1	CASRTGVYNEQFF	TGTGCCAGCAGGACAGGCGTATACAATGAGCAGTTCTTC
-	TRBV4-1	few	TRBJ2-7	CASGGDESSYEQYF	TGCGCCAGCGGTGGGGACGAAAGCTCCTACGAGCAGTACTTC
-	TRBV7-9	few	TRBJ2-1	CASSSTGSTGSNEQFF	TGTGCCAGCAGCTCCACGGGCAGCACGGGGTCCAATGAGCAGTTCTTC
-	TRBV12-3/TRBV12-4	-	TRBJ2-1	CASRTDSYNEQFF	TGTGCCAGCAGGACGGACTCCTACAATGAGCAGTTCTTC
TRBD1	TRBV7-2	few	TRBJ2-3	CASSLQQGADTDTQYF	TGTGCCAGCAGCTTACAGCAGGGGGCAGACACAGATACGCAGTATTTT
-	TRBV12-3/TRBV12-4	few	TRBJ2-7	CASSWTVGEQYF	TGTGCCAGCAGTTGGACGGTCGGGGAGCAGTACTTC
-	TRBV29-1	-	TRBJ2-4	CSVALTGSNIQYF	TGCAGCGTTGCACTGACAGGCTCAAACATTCAGTACTTC
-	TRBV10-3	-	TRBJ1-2	CAISRGGNYGYTF	TGTGCCATCAGCCGGGGCGGTAACTATGGCTACACCTTC
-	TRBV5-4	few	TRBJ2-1	CASSLQPPSSYNEQFF	TGTGCCAGCAGCTTACAACCACCGAGCTCCTACAATGAGCAGTTCTTC
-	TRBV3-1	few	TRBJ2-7	CASSQDLLEKYF	TGTGCCAGCAGCCAAGATTTGCTGGAGAAGTACTTC
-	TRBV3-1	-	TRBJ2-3	CASTRGAVGGDTQYF	TGTGCCAGCACGAGGGGGGCAGTTGGGGGAGATACGCAGTATTTT
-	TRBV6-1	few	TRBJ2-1	CASSGGGRWLMFF	TGTGCCAGCAGTGGAGGGGGACGTTGGCTCATGTTCTTC
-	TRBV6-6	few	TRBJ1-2	CASSYQQGYGYTF	TGTGCCAGCAGTTACCAGCAGGGCTATGGCTACACCTTC
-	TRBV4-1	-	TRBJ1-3	CASRPNRASGNTIYF	TGCGCCAGCAGACCTAACAGGGCGTCTGGAAACACCATATATTTT
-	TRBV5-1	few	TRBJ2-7	CASSAGDTSSYEQYF	TGCGCCAGCAGCGCGGGGGACACGAGCTCCTACGAGCAGTACTTC
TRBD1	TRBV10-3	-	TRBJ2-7	CAISGQGDYEQYF	TGTGCCATCAGCGGACAGGGGGACTACGAGCAGTACTTC
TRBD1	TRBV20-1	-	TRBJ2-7	CSAPGQGGYEQYF	TGCAGTGCTCCCGGACAGGGGGGATACGAGCAGTACTTC
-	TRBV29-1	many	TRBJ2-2	CSVVGGSLNTGELFF	TGCAGCGTTGTGGGAGGTAGCCTGAACACCGGGGAGCTGTTTTTT
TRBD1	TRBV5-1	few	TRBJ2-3	CASGDRGGPDTQYF	TGCGCCAGTGGGGACAGGGGTGGGCCAGATACGCAGTATTTT
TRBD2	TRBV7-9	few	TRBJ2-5	CASSFREGGTQYF	TGTGCCAGCAGCTTCCGGGAGGGCGGGACCCAGTACTTC